This TCR beta chain was captured in a study of shared clonotypes between healthy human individuals. Genomic DNA belonging to each subset was distributed in equal measure over several immunoSEQ plates. Sequencing was performed on unsorted PBMC DNA using ten immunoSEQ deep assay plates. Sequenced by immunoSEQ multiplex PCR; TCRdb stores in-frame clones only, minus some. Of 550,000 to 600,000 clones listed, around 78% are singletons. This CDR3 spans 15 amino acids. V lost 2 bases and J lost 3, with 14 bases in between. The V gene's germline CDR1 is SGHTA and CDR2 FQGTGA. This chain joins TRBV7-3 and TRBJ2-7, with D tentatively TRBD1 or TRBD2 (5 bases each). Sequencing was done on a sample of PBMCs. This TCR was recovered from a woman aged 40 to 50 in good health. Some clones in this sample may be carry-over from other donors' samples. The CDR3 coding sequence is TGTGCCAGCAGCTTAGGAACCGGGACCATCTACGAGCAGTACTTC. Translating it yields CASSLGTGTIYEQYF. The full variable domain, with the rest looked up from reference TRBV7-3 and TRBJ2-7, is GAGVSQTPSNKVTEKGKYVELRCDPISGHTALYWYRQSLGQGPEFLIYFQGTGAADDSGLPNDRFFAVRPEGSVSTLKIQRTERGDSAVYLCASSLGTGTIYEQYFGPGTRLTVT.